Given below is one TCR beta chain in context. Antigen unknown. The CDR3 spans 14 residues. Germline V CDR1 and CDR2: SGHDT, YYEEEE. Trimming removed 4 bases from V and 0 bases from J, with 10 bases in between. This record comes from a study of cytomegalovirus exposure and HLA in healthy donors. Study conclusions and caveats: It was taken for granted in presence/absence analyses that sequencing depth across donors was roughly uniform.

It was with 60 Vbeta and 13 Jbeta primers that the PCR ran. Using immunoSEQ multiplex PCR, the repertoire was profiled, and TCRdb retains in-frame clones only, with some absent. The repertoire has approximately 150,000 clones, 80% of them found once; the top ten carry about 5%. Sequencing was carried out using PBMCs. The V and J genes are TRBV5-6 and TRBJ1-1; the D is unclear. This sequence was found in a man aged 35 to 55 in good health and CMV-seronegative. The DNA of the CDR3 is TGTGCCAGCAGCCCATCCGGGGTGAACACTGAAGCTTTCTTT. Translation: CASSPSGVNTEAFF.